A single T cell receptor beta chain is shown here with its context. Antigen: not known. This sample stems from a study of cytomegalovirus exposure and HLA in healthy donors. Trimming at V came to 1 base and at J to 0 bases, leaving 3 bases not matched to a gene. Germline V lookup: CDR1 GTSNPN, CDR2 SVGIG (reference sequence). This CDR3 spans 15 amino acids. Study-wide results and limits: Sequencing artifact likely explains a cluster of highly shared sequence variants.

The PCR ran on 60 Vbeta and 13 Jbeta primers. The table came from immunoSEQ multiplex PCR; TCRdb's copy has only in-frame clones and leaves some out. The data show some 180,000 clones, around 78% seen once. Each donor was healthy, and each was a bone marrow donor. The sample taken for sequencing was PBMCs. This chain connects TRBV30 to TRBJ1-3; 7 bases map to TRBD1. The receptor comes from a man in his thirties or forties in good health and CMV-seronegative. The CDR3 spells CAWSAGTASGNTIYF. As DNA, the CDR3 is TGTGCCTGGAGTGCAGGGACAGCCTCTGGAAACACCATATATTTT. The entire variable domain, with the rest obtained from reference TRBV30 and TRBJ1-3, is as follows: SQTIHQWPATLVQPVGSPLSLECTVEGTSNPNLYWYRQAAGRGLQLLFYSVGIGQISSEVPQNLSASRPQDRQFILSSKKLLLSDSGFYLCAWSAGTASGNTIYFGEGSWLTVV.